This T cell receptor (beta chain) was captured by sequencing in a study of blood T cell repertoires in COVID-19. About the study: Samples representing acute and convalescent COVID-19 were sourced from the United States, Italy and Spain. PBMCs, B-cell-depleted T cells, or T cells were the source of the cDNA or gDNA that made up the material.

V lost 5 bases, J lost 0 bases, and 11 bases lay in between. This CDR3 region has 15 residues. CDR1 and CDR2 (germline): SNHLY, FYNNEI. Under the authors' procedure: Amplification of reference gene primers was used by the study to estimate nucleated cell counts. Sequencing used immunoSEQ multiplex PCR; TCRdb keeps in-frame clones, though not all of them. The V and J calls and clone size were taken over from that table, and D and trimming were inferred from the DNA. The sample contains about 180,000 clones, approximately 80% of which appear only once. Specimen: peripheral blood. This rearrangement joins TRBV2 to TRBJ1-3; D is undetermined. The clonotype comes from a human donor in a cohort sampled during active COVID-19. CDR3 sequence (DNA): TGTGCCAGCAGTCTCCCTCTCGTCTCTGGAAACACCATATATTTT. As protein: CASSLPLVSGNTIYF.